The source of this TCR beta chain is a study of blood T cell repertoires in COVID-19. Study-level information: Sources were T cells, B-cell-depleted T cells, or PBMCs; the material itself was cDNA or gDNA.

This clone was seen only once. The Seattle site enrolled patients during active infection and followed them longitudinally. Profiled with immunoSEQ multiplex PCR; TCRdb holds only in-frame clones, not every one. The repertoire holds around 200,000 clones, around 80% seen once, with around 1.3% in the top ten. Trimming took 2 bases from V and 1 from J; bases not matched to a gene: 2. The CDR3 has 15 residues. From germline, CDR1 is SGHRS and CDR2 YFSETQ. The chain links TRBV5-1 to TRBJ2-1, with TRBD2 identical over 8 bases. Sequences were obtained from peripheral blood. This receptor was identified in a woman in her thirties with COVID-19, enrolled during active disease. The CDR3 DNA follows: TGCGCCAGCAGCTTCGCGGGGGGATCCTACAATGAGCAGTTCTTC. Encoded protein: CASSFAGGSYNEQFF.